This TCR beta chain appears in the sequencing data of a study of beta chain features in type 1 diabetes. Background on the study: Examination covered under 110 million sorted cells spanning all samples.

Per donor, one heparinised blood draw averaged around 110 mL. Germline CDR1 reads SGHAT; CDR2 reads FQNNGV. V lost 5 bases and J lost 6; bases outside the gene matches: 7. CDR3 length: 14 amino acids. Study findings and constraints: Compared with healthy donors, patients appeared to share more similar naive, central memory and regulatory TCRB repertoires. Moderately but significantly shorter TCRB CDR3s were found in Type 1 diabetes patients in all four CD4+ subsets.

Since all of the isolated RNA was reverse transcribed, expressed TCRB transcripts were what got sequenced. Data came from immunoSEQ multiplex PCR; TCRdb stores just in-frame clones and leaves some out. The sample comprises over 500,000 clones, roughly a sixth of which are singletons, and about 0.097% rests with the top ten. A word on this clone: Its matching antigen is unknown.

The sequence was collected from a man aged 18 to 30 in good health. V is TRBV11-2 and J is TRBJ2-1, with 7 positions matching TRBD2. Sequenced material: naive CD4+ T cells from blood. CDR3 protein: CASSPGGDLNEQFF. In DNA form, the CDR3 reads TGTGCCAGCAGCCCTGGGGGGGACCTCAATGAGCAGTTCTTC. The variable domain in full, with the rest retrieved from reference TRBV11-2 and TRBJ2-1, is EAGVAQSPRYKIIEKRQSVAFWCNPISGHATLYWYQQILGQGPKLLIQFQNNGVVDDSQLPKDRFSAERLKGVDSTLKIQPAKLEDSAVYLCASSPGGDLNEQFFGPGTRLTVL.